The next 16 T cell receptor beta chains were all read from a single sample in a study of T cell repertoires and leukemia-associated antigens. What these receptors recognize is not known. One entry per CDR3 protein, called by TCRdb with MiXCR from the 5' RACE reads. The sample lists more than 12,000 distinct CDR3 sequences; approximately 37% were seen once. Material for sequencing was CD3+ T cells sorted from blood and cultured. The receptors were gathered from a female donor in good health.

By sample share, this clonotype is medium-sized. The V gene is TRBV7-9, the J gene TRBJ2-6; tentative D call: TRBD1 (6 bases). Germline assignment: CDR1 SEHNR and CDR2 FQNEAQ (reference sequence). The germline V and J ends were trimmed by 7 bases and 0 bases, with 7 bases remaining between them. This CDR3 is 14 amino acids long. For the CDR3, the DNA is TGTGCCAGCACCAGGGGCTCTGGGGCCAACGTCCTGACTTTC. As protein: CASTRGSGANVLTF.

Concerning this clonotype: The junction differs from germline at one of its ends, possibly a read error. V is TRBV29-1 and J is TRBJ2-1, with D possibly TRBD2 on 5 matching bases. Germline lookup yields CDR1 SQVTM and CDR2 ANQGSEA. This CDR3 contains 15 residues. The CDR3 is CSVIAEIHNLGEQFF. DNA of the CDR3: TGTAGCGTTATTGCCGAGATCCACAACCTCGGTGAGCAGTTCTTC.

The DNA for the CDR3 is TGTGCCACCCTGGGGACCGATACGCAGTATTTT. Translation gives CATLGTDTQYF. V and J are TRBV7-9 and TRBJ2-3; the D gene could be TRBD1 or TRBD2 (5 bases each). The CDR3 has 11 amino acids. Looked up from germline, CDR1 is SEHNR and CDR2 is FQNEAQ (reference sequence). V lost 10 bases to trimming and J lost 6 bases, with 11 bases between them.

The chain joins TRBV9 to TRBJ2-1, with TRBD2 matching over 14 bases. The CDR3 covers 16 residues. J was trimmed by 9 bases and V by 4 bases; bases with no gene match: 9. Germline V gene lookup returns CDR1 SGDLS and CDR2 YYNGEE. CDR3 protein: CASSFGTSGSMVEQFF. CDR3 bases: TGTGCCAGCAGCTTCGGGACTAGCGGGAGCATGGTTGAGCAGTTCTTC.

This clonotype was seen many times. V and J are TRBV28 and TRBJ2-7; 7 bases map to TRBD1. CDR3 length equals 15 residues. Germline loops: CDR1 MDHEN, CDR2 SYDVKM. J lost 4 bases, V lost 6 bases, and 12 bases had no gene match. The CDR3 DNA follows: TGTGCCAGCAGGCCCACAGGGGTGTCGCGGTACGAGCAGTACTTC. This sequence encodes CASRPTGVSRYEQYF.

The rearrangement links TRBV5-1 to TRBJ2-1; 7 bases map to TRBD1. The V and J ends lost 0 bases and 1 base, in that order; junction bases with no gene match: 1. This CDR3 spans 15 amino acids. Germline V gene sequence: CDR1 SGHRS, CDR2 YFSETQ. The CDR3 spells CASSLGQGSYNEQFF. In nucleotides, the CDR3 is TGCGCCAGCAGCTTGGGACAGGGTTCCTACAATGAGCAGTTCTTC.

The rearrangement joins TRBV27 to TRBJ2-1; tentatively, D is TRBD1 (5 bases). Trimming removed 1 base at V and 2 bases at J, with 12 bases between. Germline CDR1 reads MNHEY; CDR2 reads SMNVEV (reference sequence). The CDR3 runs 16 residues. The CDR3 coding sequence is TGTGCCAGCAGTTTATGGCTAACAGGTACCTACAATGAGCAGTTCTTC. Translating it yields CASSLWLTGTYNEQFF.

Remarks on this clonotype: At one of its ends the junction is not consistent with the germline gene, which may arise from a read error. This rearrangement joins TRBV4-3 to TRBJ2-1; TRBD2 agrees at 10 bases. Germline V lookup: CDR1 LGHNA, CDR2 YSLEER. The CDR3 loop spans 17 amino acids. The CDR3 reads CASSQASSGSSHNEQFF. The CDR3 DNA reads TGCGCCAGCAGTCAAGCGTCTAGCGGGAGCTCCCACAATGAGCAGTTCTTC.

The rearrangement uses TRBV12-3 or TRBV12-4 and TRBJ1-1; no reliable D call. The CDR3 loop spans 13 amino acids. V was clipped by 5 bases and J by 10 bases, with 17 bases between them. The CDR3 sequence is CASSAQRPPRAFF. CDR3 DNA sequence: TGTGCCAGCAGTGCCCAGCGACCTCCGAGAGCTTTCTTT.

The chain couples TRBV20-1 to TRBJ2-1; TRBD1 aligns across 10 bases. CDR1 and CDR2 from the germline V gene are DFQATT and SNEGSKA (reference sequence). The CDR3 covers 18 residues. V was pared by 4 bases and J by 5 bases, with 17 bases of the junction left unmatched. Here the CDR3 reads CSATKPGQGIRTDNEQFF. The CDR3 DNA is TGCAGTGCTACAAAACCGGGACAGGGGATAAGGACAGACAATGAGCAGTTCTTC.

This clonotype appeared many times. The rearrangement uses TRBV24-1 and TRBJ2-5, with 9 bases that match TRBD1. Germline V gene lookup returns CDR1 KGHDR and CDR2 SFDVKD. The CDR3 length is 13 residues. The ends lost 10 bases at V and 2 bases at J; junction bases unmatched: 4. The chain's CDR3 is CATRDRAQETQYF. CDR3 DNA sequence: TGTGCCACTCGGGACAGGGCGCAAGAGACCCAGTACTTC.

By sample share, this clonotype is medium-sized. The chain employs TRBV29-1 and TRBJ2-5; 9 nucleotides line up with TRBD1. CDR1 is SQVTM and CDR2 is ANQGSEA in the germline V gene. The CDR3 spans 12 residues. V gave up 6 bases and J gave up 7 bases; unmatched junction bases: 6. The CDR3 DNA reads TGCAGCGTCGGGACAGGGACACGGACCCAGTACTTC. It specifies CSVGTGTRTQYF.

V usage is TRBV7-6 and J usage is TRBJ2-6; no reliable D call. The V and J ends lost 1 base and 0 bases respectively, with 10 bases between them. Germline loops: CDR1 SGHVS, CDR2 FNYEAQ. There are 17 residues in the CDR3. CDR3: CASSLVPTSSGANVLTF. The CDR3 DNA follows: TGTGCCAGCAGCTTAGTTCCAACCAGCTCTGGGGCCAACGTCCTGACTTTC.

The chain links TRBV29-1 to TRBJ2-7; D unclear. The CDR3 has 14 residues. Germline CDR1 and CDR2: SQVTM and ANQGSEA. V lost 4 bases, J lost 7 bases, and 20 bases lay in between. The CDR3 here is CSVGLPAGLGEQYF. The CDR3, as DNA: TGCAGCGTTGGGTTACCGGCAGGATTGGGAGAGCAGTACTTC.

Points on this clonotype: This CDR3 is missing its conserved last phenylalanine or tryptophan, likely due to a read error. V and J are TRBV7-6 and TRBJ1-5; D remains unclear. Trimming took off 1 base at V and 3 bases at J, with 7 bases between the two ends. Germline V gene sequence: CDR1 SGHVS, CDR2 FNYEAQ. The CDR3 runs to 14 residues. For the CDR3, the DNA is TGTGCCAGCAGCTTAGATCCCAACAATCAGCCCCAGCATCTT. This gives the protein CASSLDPNNQPQHL.

This clonotype is medium-sized within its sample. The chain joins TRBV29-1 to TRBJ2-1, with D unresolved. The ends were cut back, 6 bases at V and 4 bases at J, with 16 bases in the middle. This CDR3 spans 14 amino acids. Germline CDR1 reads SQVTM; CDR2 reads ANQGSEA. This CDR3 reads CSVHDTSRYNEQFF. The CDR3 bases are TGCAGCGTACACGACACCTCTCGGTACAATGAGCAGTTCTTC.